This T cell receptor beta chain was recorded in a study of blood T cell repertoires in COVID-19. Some clones are missing from TCRdb's copy, which holds only in-frame ones; the method was immunoSEQ multiplex PCR. The table lists under 400,000 clones, 89% of them singletons. The CDR3 contains 16 residues. After removal of 0 bases from V and 10 bases from J, the junction contained 10 bases not matched to a gene. Per the germline V gene, CDR1 is SGHNT and CDR2 is YYREEE (reference sequence). Sequencing input: peripheral blood. The rearrangement links TRBV5-4 to TRBJ2-3; TRBD1 matches 11 bases. The TCR originated in a woman aged 60 to 75 with COVID-19, enrolled during active disease. Here the CDR3 reads CASSLVTDRGRKAQYF. The CDR3 DNA is TGTGCCAGCAGCTTGGTGACGGACAGGGGGCGCAAGGCGCAGTATTTT.